This T cell receptor beta chain was profiled in a study of beta chain features in type 1 diabetes (dated by TCRdb to 2017 to 2018). Looking at the study overall: No differences in mean age, gender distribution, total cell number or subset yield were found between patients and healthy donors. A total of approximately 100 million sorted cells were examined across all samples, and the number of cells per subset was strongly correlated with RNA yield. Naive and central memory subsets were obtained from all 30 or so donors, but regulatory and stem cell-like memory subsets were isolated from only 8 patients and roughly eight healthy donors. In the study, TCRB repertoires of sorted circulating CD4+ T cell subsets from recently diagnosed type 1 diabetes patients were compared with those of matched healthy donors.

CDR1 and CDR2, per the germline V gene (reference sequence), are MNHEY and SMNVEV. V and J lose 5 bases and 8 bases, and a span of 9 bases separates them. The CDR3 goes from the cysteine to the phenylalanine over 11 residues. Left in the record is the CDR3 DNA by itself, 33 bases read in frame from the first base. What the authors observed across the whole study: Type 1 diabetes patients showed a moderate but significant shortening of TCRB CDR3 length in all four CD4+ subsets. Naive, central memory and regulatory TCRB repertoires appeared more similar among patients than among healthy donors. At VDJ recombination sites, patients with type 1 diabetes made fewer insertions and deleted more nucleotides, a pattern implying thymic rearrangement abnormalities. Because the HLA sub-analyses included only small numbers of individuals, any influence of HLA type on TCRB rearrangement was left unresolved. PCR may preferentially amplify shorter templates, but because patient and control samples were amplified and corrected together, any resulting skew would affect both groups equally. Because cDNA rather than genomic DNA was sequenced, highly expressing activated cells could have been over-represented, although no difference in activation and CD3 levels was found between groups.

The High Capacity cDNA Reverse Transcription Kit was used to reverse transcribe all of the isolated RNA, meaning that expressed TCRB transcripts were what got sequenced. Naive, central memory and regulatory T cell samples underwent deep immunoSEQ sequencing, averaging roughly 3.4 million total reads per sample. Sorted cells were lysed in RLT buffer, and RNA was extracted using DNase-treated RNeasy Micro or Mini kits according to cell number. Each cell subset was processed on its own to prevent cross-contamination, while patient and healthy donor samples were processed together. The immunoSEQ multiplex PCR was used to amplify TCRB sequences from cDNA, yielding 87-bp fragments that span the CDR3 region. The amplicons were sequenced using the Illumina HiSeq platform. Per the original workflow: Synthetic template baselines were used to correct PCR bias computationally, reads within Hamming distance 2 were collapsed, and singletons that could not be merged were discarded. Reads were aligned against IMGT so that V, D and J genes, CDR3 length and insertions or deletions at six rearrangement sites could be assigned. Within each subset, clonotype counts were normalized to the number of sorted cells before true diversity and Gini coefficients were calculated with the tcR R package. The overlap coefficient, calculated on TCRB nucleotide sequences, was used to measure repertoire sharing. Out-of-frame TCRB sequences from naive cells were analyzed to stand in for the pre-selection repertoire. TCRdb limited this immuneACCESS table to in-frame rearrangements with V and J called. A share of clones is missing; checked studies link under half to unresolved V genes, and the rest is unexplained. V and J calls and clone size come straight from that table; D and trimming were deduced from the DNA. Across this sample there are under 950,000 clones, with around a sixth seen only once. Of the sample, 0.023% falls within the top ten clones.

About this clone itself: Its antigen target is currently unknown. Per-nucleotide qualities are absent, and no much larger clonotype sits a single base away.

From each donor, a single peripheral blood sample of approximately 110 mL on average was drawn into heparinised tubes. A BD FACSAria II and a panel including CD45RO, CCR7, CD25, CD127, CD95 and CD27 were used to sort naive, central memory, regulatory and stem cell-like memory CD4+ T cells. All sorted populations exceeded 95% purity. Right away, PBMCs were isolated by Lymphoprep density gradient centrifugation and were stained directly, with no culture step. So that batch effects would be minimized, each experiment stained and sorted samples in pairs, pairing one healthy donor with one patient. Here the chain combines TRBV27 and TRBJ1-1; the D gene remains uncertain. The clonotype was recovered from a woman aged 18-29 years in good health. The sequencing sample was made of naive CD4+ T cells from blood. According to the study, the label for this sample's cell subset or site signals: true naive CD4+ T cells. This receptor has the CDR3 CASSGRGEAFF. The DNA sequence reads TGTGCCAGCAGTGGTCGTGGAGAAGCTTTCTTT.